These T cell receptor beta chains were read from a single sample in a study of graft-versus-host responses after intestinal transplantation. Assay: immunoSEQ multiplex PCR; the TCRdb copy retains only in-frame clones and omits some. The table includes fewer than 80,000 clones, 85% to 95% detected once. These receptors have no known antigen. Sequences were derived from unstimulated CD8+ T cells sorted from spleen or lymph node cells, sampled before transplant. These receptors were collected from a human donor who was the organ donor for an intestinal transplant. CDR3s include the opening cysteine and the closing phenylalanine or tryptophan. A D gene is named only where the DNA matches it firmly. Size tells how often a clone was seen (once, few, many) or the class of an expanded clone, and some rows leave it out.

TRBJ2-5 | - | - | TRBV11-2 | TGTGCCAGCAGCTTCCAGGGTGAAGAGACCCAGTACTTC | CASSFQGEETQYF
TRBJ2-5 | TRBD2 | - | TRBV4-1 | TGCGCCAGCAGCCAATTCGAGGGACTAGCGGAAGAGACCCAGTACTTC | CASSQFEGLAEETQYF
TRBJ2-7 | - | - | TRBV27 | TGTGCCAGCAGTTTATTTCCAGGGAACGCCTACGAGCAGTACTTC | CASSLFPGNAYEQYF
TRBJ1-1 | - | - | TRBV5-5 | TGTGCCAGCAGCTTATTGCTTCCCGCAGGGGAAGCTTTCTTT | CASSLLLPAGEAFF
TRBJ1-2 | - | - | TRBV11-2 | TGTGCCAGCAGCTTAGATGGGGGCCCCTATGGCTACACCTTC | CASSLDGGPYGYTF
TRBJ2-7 | - | - | TRBV5-1 | TGCGCCAGCAGCTTGGCAGGGACCTACGAGCAGTACTTC | CASSLAGTYEQYF
TRBJ2-2 | TRBD1 | - | TRBV19 | TGTGCCAGTACCTCACTCCCCCTCGACAGGGGGCCGAACACCGGGGAGCTGTTTTTT | CASTSLPLDRGPNTGELFF
TRBJ2-2 | - | - | TRBV4-1 | TGCGCCAGCAGCCACAGCGGCCACACCGGGGAGCTGTTTTTT | CASSHSGHTGELFF
TRBJ1-4 | TRBD1 | - | TRBV5-3 | TGTGCCAGGACAGGGGTTGGTGATGAAAAACTGTTTTTT | CARTGVGDEKLFF
TRBJ2-3 | TRBD1 | few | TRBV6-1 | TGTGCCACAGGGACAGGGGGCACAGATACGCAGTATTTT | CATGTGGTDTQYF
TRBJ1-2 | - | - | TRBV6-4 | TGTGCCAGCAGTGAAGAAAGTTCAGGCCAGCTACAGCGGACCTTC | CASSEESSGQLQRTF
TRBJ2-7 | - | - | TRBV2 | TGTGCCAGCAGCCAGGGTAGCTCCTACGAGCAGTACTTC | CASSQGSSYEQYF
TRBJ2-2 | - | once | TRBV30 | TGTGCCTGGAGCCTAAGCAGGGTGACCGGGGAGCTGTTTTTT | CAWSLSRVTGELFF
TRBJ2-7 | - | - | TRBV9 | TGTGCCAGCAGCGTAGTTGGGAGTACCTACGAGCAGTACTTC | CASSVVGSTYEQYF
TRBJ2-2 | - | once | TRBV5-8 | TGTGCCAGCAGCTCGCTAGTTACCGGGGAGCTGTTTTTT | CASSSLVTGELFF
TRBJ2-7 | - | - | TRBV5-6 | TGTGCCAGCAGCTTGCTGCCTGCAGGCGAGCAGTACTTC | CASSLLPAGEQYF
TRBJ1-2 | - | - | TRBV14 | TGTGCCAGCAGCAAATACCGGGACAACCCGTTTGCCTATGGCTACACCTTC | CASSKYRDNPFAYGYTF
TRBJ2-1 | - | medium-sized | TRBV28 | TGTGCCAGCAGTTCTGAGGGGGTCGATGAGCAGTTCTTC | CASSSEGVDEQFF
TRBJ2-1 | - | - | TRBV19 | TGTGCCAGTAGTATTGGGGGGAGCACCCGCTTAAATGAGCAGTTCTTC | CASSIGGSTRLNEQFF
TRBJ2-1 | TRBD1 | once | TRBV7-9 | TGTGCCAGCAGCTCTAGAGGACAGGGGGCCGGTCCTACCAATGAGCAGTTCTTC | CASSSRGQGAGPTNEQFF
TRBJ2-3 | - | - | TRBV6-4 | TGTGCCAGCAGTGACTCTGGAGAGGGCACAGATACGCAGTATTTT | CASSDSGEGTDTQYF
TRBJ2-3 | TRBD1 | - | TRBV7-9 | TGTGCCAGCAGCTTAGCCACGAGCCTGACAGGGCAAGATACGCAGTATTTT | CASSLATSLTGQDTQYF
TRBJ2-7 | TRBD2 | - | TRBV27 | TGTGCCAGCAGTTTACGGGCGGGAGAGTTGGCCTACGAGCAGTACTTC | CASSLRAGELAYEQYF
TRBJ2-3 | TRBD2 | - | TRBV6-4 | TGTGCCAGCAGTGACTCGGGAGGGGAGGCAGATACGCAGTATTTT | CASSDSGGEADTQYF
TRBJ2-3 | - | - | TRBV9 | TGTGCCAGCAGCGTAGAGGACAGAGTAGATACGCAGTATTTT | CASSVEDRVDTQYF
TRBJ2-7 | TRBD1 | - | TRBV15 | TGTGCCACCAGCCGACCTAAGGGGGCCTTCTTAGGCTACGAGCAGTACTTC | CATSRPKGAFLGYEQYF
TRBJ2-5 | TRBD2 | - | TRBV27 | TGTGCCAGCAGGGAAGCGGGAGGGGGGGAGACCCAGTACTTC | CASREAGGGETQYF